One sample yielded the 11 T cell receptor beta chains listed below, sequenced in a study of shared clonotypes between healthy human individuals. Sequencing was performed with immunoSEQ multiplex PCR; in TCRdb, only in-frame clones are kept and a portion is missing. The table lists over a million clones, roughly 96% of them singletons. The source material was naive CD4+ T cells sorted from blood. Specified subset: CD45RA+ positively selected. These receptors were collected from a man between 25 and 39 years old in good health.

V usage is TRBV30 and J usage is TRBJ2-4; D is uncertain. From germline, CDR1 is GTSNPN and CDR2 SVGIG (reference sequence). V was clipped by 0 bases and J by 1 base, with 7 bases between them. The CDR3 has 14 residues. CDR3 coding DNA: TGTGCCTGGAGTGTATCTGGCGCCAAAAACATTCAGTACTTC. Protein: CAWSVSGAKNIQYF. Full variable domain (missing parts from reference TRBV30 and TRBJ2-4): SQTIHQWPATLVQPVGSPLSLECTVEGTSNPNLYWYRQAAGRGLQLLFYSVGIGQISSEVPQNLSASRPQDRQFILSSKKLLLSDSGFYLCAWSVSGAKNIQYFGAGTRLSVL.

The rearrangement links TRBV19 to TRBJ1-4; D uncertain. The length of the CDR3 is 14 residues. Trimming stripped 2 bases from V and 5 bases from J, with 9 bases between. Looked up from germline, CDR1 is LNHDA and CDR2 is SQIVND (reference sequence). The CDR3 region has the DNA TGTGCCAGTAGTATACAGGCCTGGAATGAAAAACTGTTTTTT. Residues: CASSIQAWNEKLFF. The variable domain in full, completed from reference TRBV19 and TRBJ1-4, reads DGGITQSPKYLFRKEGQNVTLSCEQNLNHDAMYWYRQDPGQGLRLIYYSQIVNDFQKGDIAEGYSVSREKKESFPLTVTSAQKNPTAFYLCASSIQAWNEKLFFGSGTQLSVL.

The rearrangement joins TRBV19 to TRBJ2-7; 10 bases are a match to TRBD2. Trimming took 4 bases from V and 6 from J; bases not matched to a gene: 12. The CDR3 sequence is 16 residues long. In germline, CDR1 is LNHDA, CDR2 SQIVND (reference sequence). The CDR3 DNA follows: TGTGCCAGTAGTACCCTCCTAGCGGGAGCTCTCGGCGAGCAGTACTTC. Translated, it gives CASSTLLAGALGEQYF.

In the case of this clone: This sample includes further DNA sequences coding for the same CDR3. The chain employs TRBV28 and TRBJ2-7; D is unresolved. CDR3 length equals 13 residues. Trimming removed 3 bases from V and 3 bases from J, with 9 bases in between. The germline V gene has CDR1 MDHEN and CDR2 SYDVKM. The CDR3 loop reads CASSLIGYYEQYF. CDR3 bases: TGTGCCAGCAGTTTGATAGGATACTACGAGCAGTACTTC.

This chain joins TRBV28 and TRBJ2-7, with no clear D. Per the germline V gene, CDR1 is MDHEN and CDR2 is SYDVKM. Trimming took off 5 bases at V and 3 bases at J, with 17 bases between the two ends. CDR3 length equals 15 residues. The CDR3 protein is CASSPMLGSNYEQYF. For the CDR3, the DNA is TGTGCCAGCAGTCCTATGCTCGGGTCGAACTACGAGCAGTACTTC.

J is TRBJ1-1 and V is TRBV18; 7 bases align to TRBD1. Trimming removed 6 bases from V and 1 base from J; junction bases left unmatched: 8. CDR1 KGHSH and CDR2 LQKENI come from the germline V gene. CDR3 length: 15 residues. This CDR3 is CASSREGARNTEAFF. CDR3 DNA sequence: TGTGCCAGCTCCCGGGAGGGGGCGAGGAACACTGAAGCTTTCTTT.

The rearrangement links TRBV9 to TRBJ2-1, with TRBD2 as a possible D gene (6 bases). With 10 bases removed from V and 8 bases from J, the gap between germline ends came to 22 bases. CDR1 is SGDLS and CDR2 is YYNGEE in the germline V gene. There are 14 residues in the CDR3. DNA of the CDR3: TGTGCCTCGGGCGCGGAGGGATTCGGGTATGAGCAGTTCTTC. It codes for CASGAEGFGYEQFF.

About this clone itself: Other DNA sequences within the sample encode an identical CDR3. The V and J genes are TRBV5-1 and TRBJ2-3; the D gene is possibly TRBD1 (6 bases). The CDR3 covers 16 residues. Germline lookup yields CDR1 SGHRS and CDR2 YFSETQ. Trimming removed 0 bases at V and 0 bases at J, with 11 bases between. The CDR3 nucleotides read TGCGCCAGCAGCTTGGGAGGGGGTTCTAGCACAGATACGCAGTATTTT. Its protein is CASSLGGGSSTDTQYF.

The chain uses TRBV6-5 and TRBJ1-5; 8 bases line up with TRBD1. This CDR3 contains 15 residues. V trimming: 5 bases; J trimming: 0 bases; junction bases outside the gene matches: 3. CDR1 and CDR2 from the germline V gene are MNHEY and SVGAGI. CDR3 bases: TGTGCCAGCAGTGTGACAGGGGCTAGCAATCAGCCCCAGCATTTT. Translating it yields CASSVTGASNQPQHF.

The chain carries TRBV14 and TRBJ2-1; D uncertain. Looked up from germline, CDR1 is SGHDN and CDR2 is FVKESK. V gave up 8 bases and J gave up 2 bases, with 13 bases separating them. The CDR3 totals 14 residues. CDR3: CASESRSPYNEQFF. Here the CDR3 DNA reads TGTGCCAGCGAGTCCCGAAGCCCCTACAATGAGCAGTTCTTC. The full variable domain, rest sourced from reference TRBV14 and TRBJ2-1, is EAGVTQFPSHSVIEKGQTVTLRCDPISGHDNLYWYRRVMGKEIKFLLHFVKESKQDESGMPNNRFLAERTGGTYSTLKVQPAELEDSGVYFCASESRSPYNEQFFGPGTRLTVL.

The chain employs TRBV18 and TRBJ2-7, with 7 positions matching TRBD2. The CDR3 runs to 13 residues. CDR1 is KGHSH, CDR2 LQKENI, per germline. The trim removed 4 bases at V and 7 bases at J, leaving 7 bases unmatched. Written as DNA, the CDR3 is TGTGCCAGCTCACGGTGGGGGAGGGGAGAGCAGTACTTC. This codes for CASSRWGRGEQYF.